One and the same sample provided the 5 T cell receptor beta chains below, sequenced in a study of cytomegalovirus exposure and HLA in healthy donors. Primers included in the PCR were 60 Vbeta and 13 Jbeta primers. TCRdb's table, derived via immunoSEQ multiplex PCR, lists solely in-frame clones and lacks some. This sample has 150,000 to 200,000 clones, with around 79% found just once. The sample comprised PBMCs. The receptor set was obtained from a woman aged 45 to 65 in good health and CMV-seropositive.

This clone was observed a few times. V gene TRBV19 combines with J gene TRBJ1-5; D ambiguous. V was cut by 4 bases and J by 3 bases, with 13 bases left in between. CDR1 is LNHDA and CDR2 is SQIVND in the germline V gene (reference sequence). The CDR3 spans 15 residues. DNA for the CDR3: TGTGCCAGTAGTACCTCGGGCGGGAACAATCAGCCCCAGCATTTT. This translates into CASSTSGGNNQPQHF. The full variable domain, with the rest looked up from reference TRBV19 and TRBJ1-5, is DGGITQSPKYLFRKEGQNVTLSCEQNLNHDAMYWYRQDPGQGLRLIYYSQIVNDFQKGDIAEGYSVSREKKESFPLTVTSAQKNPTAFYLCASSTSGGNNQPQHFGDGTRLSIL.

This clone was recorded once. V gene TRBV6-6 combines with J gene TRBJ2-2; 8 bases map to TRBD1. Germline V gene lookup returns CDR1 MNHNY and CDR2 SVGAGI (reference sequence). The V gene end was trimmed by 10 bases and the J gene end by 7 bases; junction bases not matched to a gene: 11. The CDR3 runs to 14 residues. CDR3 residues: CATIDQGARGELFF. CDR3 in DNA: TGTGCCACTATAGATCAGGGGGCGCGCGGGGAGCTGTTTTTT.

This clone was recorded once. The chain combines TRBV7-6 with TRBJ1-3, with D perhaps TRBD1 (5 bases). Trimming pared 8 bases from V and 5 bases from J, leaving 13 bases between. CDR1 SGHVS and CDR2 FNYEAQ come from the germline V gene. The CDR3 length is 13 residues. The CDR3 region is CASGTLGRNTIYF. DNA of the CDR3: TGTGCCAGCGGGACTTTAGGGCGAAACACCATATATTTT.

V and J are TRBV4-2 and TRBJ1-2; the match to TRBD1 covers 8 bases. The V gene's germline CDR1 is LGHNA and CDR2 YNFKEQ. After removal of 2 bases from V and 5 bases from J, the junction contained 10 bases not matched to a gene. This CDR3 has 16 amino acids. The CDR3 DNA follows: TGTGCCAGCAGCCAATTACGGGGACAGGACTCTTATGGCTACACCTTC. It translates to CASSQLRGQDSYGYTF.

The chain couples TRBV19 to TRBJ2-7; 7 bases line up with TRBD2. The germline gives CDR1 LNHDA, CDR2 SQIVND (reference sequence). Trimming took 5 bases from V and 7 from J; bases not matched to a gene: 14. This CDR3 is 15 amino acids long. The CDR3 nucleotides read TGTGCCAGTAGTCGAACAGCGGGGCTGCCCGGGGAGCAGTACTTC. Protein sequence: CASSRTAGLPGEQYF. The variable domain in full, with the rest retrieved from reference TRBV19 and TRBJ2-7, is DGGITQSPKYLFRKEGQNVTLSCEQNLNHDAMYWYRQDPGQGLRLIYYSQIVNDFQKGDIAEGYSVSREKKESFPLTVTSAQKNPTAFYLCASSRTAGLPGEQYFGPGTRLTVT.